The next 19 T cell receptor beta chains were all read from a single sample in a study of blood T cell repertoires in COVID-19. TCRdb's table, derived via immunoSEQ multiplex PCR, lists solely in-frame clones and lacks some. Of fewer than 250,000 clones in the sample, approximately 90% were seen once. The material sequenced was peripheral blood. All receptors derive from a man in his forties or fifties with acute or convalescent COVID-19.

The chain combines TRBV29-1 with TRBJ1-6, with 7 bases aligning to TRBD1. Germline V gene sequence: CDR1 SQVTM, CDR2 ANQGSEA. The junction had 19 bases not matched to a gene; V was cut back by 8 bases and J by 0 bases. The CDR3 runs to 19 residues. CDR3 protein: CSSRRTPGQDLSYNSPLHF. The CDR3 DNA reads as TGCAGCTCCCGAAGAACCCCTGGACAGGATCTCTCCTATAATTCACCCCTCCACTTT.

This chain uses TRBV27 with TRBJ1-6, with 9 bases fitting TRBD1. The V segment lost 3 bases and the J segment 8 bases; nucleotides outside the gene matches: 2. There are 14 residues in the CDR3. CDR1 is MNHEY and CDR2 is SMNVEV in the germline V gene (reference sequence). The CDR3 DNA sequence: TGTGCCAGCAGTTTTGGGACAGGGTATTCACCCCTCCACTTT. Translating it yields CASSFGTGYSPLHF.

The chain recombines TRBV3-1 (or the pseudogene TRBV3-2) with TRBJ2-2; D is perhaps TRBD2 (6 bases). V lost 1 base and J lost 2, with 17 bases in between. Germline assignment: CDR1 LGHDT and CDR2 YNNKEL (reference sequence). The CDR3 covers 18 residues. The CDR3 loop is CASSQVGGLLPNTGELFF. For the CDR3, the DNA is TGTGCCAGCAGCCAAGTGGGGGGACTCCTACCCAACACCGGGGAGCTGTTTTTT.

This chain links TRBV20-1 with TRBJ1-2; D call uncertain. Germline V gene sequence: CDR1 DFQATT, CDR2 SNEGSKA (reference sequence). Trimming cost V 3 bases and J 6 bases, with 5 bases left between them. The CDR3 sequence is 10 residues long. CDR3 in DNA: TGCAGTGCTAGGGAGGATGGCTACACCTTC. It is translated as CSAREDGYTF.

The J gene is TRBJ1-6, the V gene TRBV6-5; 8 bases align to TRBD1. The CDR3 consists of 14 residues. After removal of 2 bases from V and 14 bases from J, the junction contained 8 bases not matched to a gene. Per germline, CDR1 MNHEY and CDR2 SVGAGI. CDR3 in amino acids: CASSYGTGFSTLHF. CDR3 DNA: TGTGCCAGCAGTTACGGGACAGGATTCTCCACCCTCCACTTT.

J is TRBJ2-1 and V is TRBV25-1, with 11 bases matching TRBD1. The J segment lost 8 bases and the V segment lost 6 bases, leaving 6 bases of the junction unmatched. CDR3 length: 14 residues. Germline CDR1 is MGHDK and CDR2 is SYGVNS. CDR3 amino acids: CASRTDRGRDEQFF. CDR3 nucleotides: TGTGCCAGCAGGACGGACAGGGGGCGGGATGAGCAGTTCTTC.

The V gene is TRBV29-1, the J gene TRBJ1-1; D call uncertain. This CDR3 comprises 14 residues. Germline values: CDR1 SQVTM, CDR2 ANQGSEA. Deletions cut 4 bases from V and 3 bases from J, with 15 bases between. The CDR3 DNA sequence: TGCAGCGTTGTAAACCGCGCGCCGTACACTGAAGCTTTCTTT. This gives the protein CSVVNRAPYTEAFF.

The chain joins TRBV30 to TRBJ1-3; D is perhaps TRBD1 (5 bases). Germline V CDR1 and CDR2: GTSNPN, SVGIG (reference sequence). The V end was cut by 7 bases, the J end by 2 bases, with 12 bases between. This CDR3 is built from 13 residues. The DNA of the CDR3 is TGTGCCTTTTACCAGGGTCCTGGAAACACCATATATTTT. Translating it yields CAFYQGPGNTIYF.

The chain carries TRBV29-1 and TRBJ1-1; D uncertain. Trimming removed 0 bases at V and 1 base at J, with 9 bases between. The CDR3 covers 14 residues. Germline CDR1 is SQVTM and CDR2 is ANQGSEA. CDR3 coding DNA: TGCAGCGTTGAAGATTTTGCAGGGAACACTGAAGCTTTCTTT. Translated, it gives CSVEDFAGNTEAFF.

The CDR3 DNA is TGTGCCAGCACCTCGACAGGAGAAGAGACCCAGTACTTC. Translation gives CASTSTGEETQYF. The V call is TRBV7-9, the J call TRBJ2-5, with D possibly being TRBD1 (6 bases). CDR3 size: 13 residues. Between the trimmed V and J ends, which lost 7 bases and 3 bases, there was a span of 12 bases. The germline V gene encodes CDR1 SEHNR and CDR2 FQNEAQ (reference sequence). Combining the CDR3 with reference TRBV7-9 and TRBJ2-5 gives the whole variable domain DTGVSQNPRHKITKRGQNVTFRCDPISEHNRLYWYRQTLGQGPEFLTYFQNEAQLEKSRLLSDRFSAERPKGSFSTLEIQRTEQGDSAMYLCASTSTGEETQYFGPGTRLLVL.

This chain connects TRBV7-9 to TRBJ1-6; tentatively, D is TRBD1 (6 bases). Germline assignment: CDR1 SEHNR and CDR2 FQNEAQ (reference sequence). The CDR3 extends over 16 amino acids. V was cut by 5 bases and J by 5 bases, with 16 bases left in between. The CDR3 protein is CASSTTGGYHNSPLHF. CDR3 in DNA: TGTGCCAGCAGCACGACAGGCGGGTATCATAATTCACCCCTCCACTTT.

The V gene is TRBV19, the J gene TRBJ2-2; D unclear. There are 17 residues in the CDR3. CDR1 LNHDA and CDR2 SQIVND come from the germline V gene (reference sequence). Trimming cost V 6 bases and J 0 bases, with 17 bases left between them. CDR3 in amino acids: CASSPVWSGSNTGELFF. The CDR3 DNA follows: TGTGCCAGTAGCCCGGTCTGGTCAGGATCGAACACCGGGGAGCTGTTTTTT. The entire variable domain, with the rest obtained from reference TRBV19 and TRBJ2-2, is as follows: DGGITQSPKYLFRKEGQNVTLSCEQNLNHDAMYWYRQDPGQGLRLIYYSQIVNDFQKGDIAEGYSVSREKKESFPLTVTSAQKNPTAFYLCASSPVWSGSNTGELFFGEGSRLTVL.

The rearrangement joins TRBV6-6 to TRBJ1-5, with a possible D match to TRBD1 (6 bases). CDR3 length equals 14 residues. Germline assignment: CDR1 MNHNY and CDR2 SVGAGI (reference sequence). Trimming removed 0 bases at V and 6 bases at J, with 9 bases between. Here the CDR3 DNA reads TGTGCCAGCAGTTACTCGACAGGTGGTCAGCCCCAGCATTTT. It is translated as CASSYSTGGQPQHF.

The chain has TRBV9 and TRBJ2-4; 10 nucleotides match TRBD2. The CDR3 contains 19 residues. Germline CDR1 reads SGDLS; CDR2 reads YYNGEE. The V gene end was trimmed by 0 bases and the J gene end by 0 bases; junction bases not matched to a gene: 9. The CDR3: CASSVDPLAGDTAKNIQYF. CDR3 nucleotides: TGTGCCAGCAGCGTAGATCCCCTAGCGGGGGATACAGCCAAAAACATTCAGTACTTC.

The chain employs TRBV2 and TRBJ1-2; 7 bases map to TRBD1. V was clipped by 8 bases and J by 2 bases; unmatched bases: 2. The CDR3 is 12 amino acids. Per the germline V gene, CDR1 is SNHLY and CDR2 is FYNNEI. Written as DNA, the CDR3 is TGTGCCAGCCCGACAGGGAACTATGGCTACACCTTC. Its protein is CASPTGNYGYTF.

Concerning this clone: Other DNA sequences in the sample encode the same CDR3. The CDR3 DNA sequence: TGTGCCAGCAGCCAGGGGTCCGGAAACACCATATATTTT. This sequence encodes CASSQGSGNTIYF. The chain employs TRBV2 and TRBJ1-3, with a possible D match to TRBD1 (6 bases). Germline V gene sequence: CDR1 SNHLY, CDR2 FYNNEI. The CDR3 totals 13 residues. V was shortened by 6 bases and J by 4 bases, with 10 bases between the two germline ends. The whole variable domain, remainder taken from reference TRBV2 and TRBJ1-3, is EPEVTQTPSHQVTQMGQEVILRCVPISNHLYFYWYRQILGQKVEFLVSFYNNEISEKSEIFDDQFSVERPDGSNFTLKIRSTKLEDSAMYFCASSQGSGNTIYFGEGSWLTVV.

The CDR3 protein is CASSLAPGGAETQYF. For the CDR3, the DNA is TGCGCCAGCAGCTTGGCACCCGGGGGGGCTGAGACCCAGTACTTC. V gene TRBV5-1 combines with J gene TRBJ2-5; 8 bases are a match to TRBD2. CDR1 SGHRS and CDR2 YFSETQ come from the germline V gene. J lost 5 bases, V lost 0 bases, and 6 bases had no gene match. This CDR3 is 15 amino acids long.

This clone was seen once. This sequence joins TRBV5-1 and TRBJ2-7, with D perhaps matching TRBD1 (6 bases). CDR3 length: 17 residues. V dropped 0 bases and J dropped 2 bases, with 18 bases sitting between them. The germline V gene has CDR1 SGHRS and CDR2 YFSETQ. The CDR3 spells CASSLVTHRDLTYEQYF. The CDR3 nucleotides read TGCGCCAGCAGCTTGGTAACCCACAGGGATCTTACCTACGAGCAGTACTTC.

V usage is TRBV27 and J usage is TRBJ2-5; 8 bases are a match to TRBD1. V trimming: 5 bases; J trimming: 3 bases; junction bases outside the gene matches: 8. The CDR3 is made up of 15 amino acids. Germline V CDR1 and CDR2: MNHEY, SMNVEV (reference sequence). The CDR3 coding sequence is TGTGCCAGCAGTAGAGACAGGGGACCCAAAGAGACCCAGTACTTC. It specifies CASSRDRGPKETQYF.